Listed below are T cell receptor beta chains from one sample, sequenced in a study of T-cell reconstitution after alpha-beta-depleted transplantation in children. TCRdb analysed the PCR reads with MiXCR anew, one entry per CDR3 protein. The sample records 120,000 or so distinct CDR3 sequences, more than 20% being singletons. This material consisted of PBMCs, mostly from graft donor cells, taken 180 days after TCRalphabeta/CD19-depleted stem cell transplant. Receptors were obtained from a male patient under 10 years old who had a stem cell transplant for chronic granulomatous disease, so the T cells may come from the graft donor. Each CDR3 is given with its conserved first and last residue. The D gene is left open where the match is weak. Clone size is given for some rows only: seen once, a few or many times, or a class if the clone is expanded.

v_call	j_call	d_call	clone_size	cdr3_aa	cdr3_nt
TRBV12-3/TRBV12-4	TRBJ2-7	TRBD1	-	CASSPRLGGHEQYF	TGTGCCAGCAGCCCTCGGTTAGGGGGCCACGAGCAGTACTTC
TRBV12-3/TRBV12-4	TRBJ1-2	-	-	CASSFWGSHGYTF	TGTGCCAGCAGTTTTTGGGGGAGTCACGGCTACACCTTC
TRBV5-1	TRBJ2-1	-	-	CASSLGHNEQFF	TGCGCCAGCAGCTTGGGGCACAATGAGCAGTTCTTC
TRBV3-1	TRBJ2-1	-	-	CASSPTSSVEQFF	TGTGCCAGCAGCCCGACTAGTTCAGTTGAGCAGTTCTTC
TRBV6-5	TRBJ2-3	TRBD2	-	CASLPRREGPTDTQYF	TGTGCCAGCCTCCCAAGACGGGAGGGGCCCACAGATACGCAGTATTTT
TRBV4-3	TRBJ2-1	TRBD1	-	CASSQEGTGISYNEQFF	TGCGCCAGCAGCCAAGAGGGGACAGGGATCTCCTACAATGAGCAGTTCTTC
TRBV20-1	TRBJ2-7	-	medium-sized	CLPGTGSYEQYF	TGCCTCCCCGGGACGGGCTCCTACGAGCAGTACTTC
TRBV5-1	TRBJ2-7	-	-	CASSLEDTIDDEQYF	TGCGCCAGCAGCTTGGAGGACACTATAGACGACGAGCAGTACTTC
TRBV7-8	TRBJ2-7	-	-	CASSFPQLSSRVDPYEQYF	TGTGCCAGCAGCTTCCCCCAACTAAGCTCGCGGGTAGATCCCTACGAGCAGTACTTC
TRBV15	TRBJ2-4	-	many	CATSRVQQRGQNIQYF	TGTGCCACCAGCAGAGTCCAGCAAAGGGGCCAAAACATTCAGTACTTC
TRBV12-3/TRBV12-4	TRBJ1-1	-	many	CASSSGRAAEAFF	TGTGCCAGCAGTTCGGGGAGGGCCGCTGAAGCTTTCTTT
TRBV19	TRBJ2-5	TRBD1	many	CASSQDRARQETQYF	TGTGCCAGTAGTCAGGACAGGGCTCGGCAAGAGACCCAGTACTTC
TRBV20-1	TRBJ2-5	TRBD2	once	CSASLGTRQETQYF	TGCAGTGCTAGTCTCGGGACTAGACAAGAGACCCAGTACTTC
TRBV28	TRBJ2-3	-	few	CASSPEGLRYGTDTQYF	TGTGCCAGCAGTCCTGAGGGCCTACGCTATGGCACAGATACGCAGTATTTT
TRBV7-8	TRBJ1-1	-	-	CASSFSRALNTEAFF	TGTGCCAGCAGCTTTTCCCGGGCCTTGAACACTGAAGCTTTCTTT
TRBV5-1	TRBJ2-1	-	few	CASSLDSSEQFF	TGCGCCAGCAGCTTGGATTCATCCGAGCAGTTCTTC
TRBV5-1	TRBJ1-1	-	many	CASSFLGDTEAFF	TGCGCCAGCAGCTTCTTAGGGGACACTGAAGCTTTCTTT
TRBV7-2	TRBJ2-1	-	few	CASSLAGIRYNEQFF	TGTGCCAGCAGCTTAGCGGGAATTCGATACAATGAGCAGTTCTTC
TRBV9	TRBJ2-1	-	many	CASSVALNNEQFF	TGTGCCAGCAGCGTTGCCCTGAACAATGAGCAGTTCTTC
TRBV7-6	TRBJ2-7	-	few	CASSLKGGRGGYEQYF	TGTGCCAGCAGCTTAAAGGGCGGGCGTGGGGGTTACGAGCAGTACTTC
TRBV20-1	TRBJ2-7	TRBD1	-	CSAPDRGHGEQYF	TGCAGTGCTCCAGACAGGGGGCACGGCGAGCAGTACTTC
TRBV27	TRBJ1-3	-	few	CASSFGPGNTIYF	TGTGCCAGCAGTTTCGGACCTGGAAACACCATATATTTT
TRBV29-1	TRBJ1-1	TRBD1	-	CSEAEQGAEAFF	TGCAGCGAGGCAGAACAGGGGGCTGAAGCTTTCTTT
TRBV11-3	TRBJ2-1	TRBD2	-	CASRLAGGPGQFF	TGTGCCAGCAGACTAGCGGGAGGGCCCGGGCAGTTCTTC
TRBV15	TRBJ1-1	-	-	CATSSGIATEAFF	TGTGCCACCAGCTCAGGGATCGCAACTGAAGCTTTCTTT
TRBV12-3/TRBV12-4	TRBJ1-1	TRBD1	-	CASTNRPGQMNTEAFF	TGTGCCAGCACCAACCGTCCGGGACAGATGAACACTGAAGCTTTCTTT
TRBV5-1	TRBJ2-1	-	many	CASSLPWSSYNEQFF	TGCGCCAGCAGCTTGCCGTGGAGCTCCTACAATGAGCAGTTCTTC
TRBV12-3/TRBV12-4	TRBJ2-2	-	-	CASSGSGSTGELFF	TGTGCCAGCAGTGGGAGCGGTTCCACCGGGGAGCTGTTTTTT
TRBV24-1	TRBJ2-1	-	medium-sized	CATSQSGEEQFF	TGTGCCACCAGTCAGTCGGGAGAAGAGCAGTTCTTC
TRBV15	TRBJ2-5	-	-	CATSRDPSGFETQYF	TGTGCCACCAGCAGAGATCCCTCGGGGTTTGAGACCCAGTACTTC
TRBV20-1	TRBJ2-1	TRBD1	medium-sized	CSAPTRQGTNEQFF	TGCAGTGCCCCTACTCGACAGGGGACTAATGAGCAGTTCTTC
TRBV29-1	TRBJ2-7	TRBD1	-	CSARTGTSYEQYF	TGCAGCGCGCGGACAGGTACATCCTACGAGCAGTACTTC
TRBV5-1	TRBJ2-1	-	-	CATSSQPYNEQFF	TGCGCCACCAGCTCCCAGCCCTACAATGAGCAGTTCTTC
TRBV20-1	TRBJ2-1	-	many	CSALVLSYNEQFF	TGCAGTGCTCTAGTCCTCTCCTACAATGAGCAGTTCTTC
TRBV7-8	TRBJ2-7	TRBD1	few	CASSLGGRGSNEQYF	TGTGCCAGCAGCTTAGGGGGCAGGGGGTCGAACGAGCAGTACTTC
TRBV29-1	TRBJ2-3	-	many	CSVRKDSTQYF	TGCAGCGTACGCAAGGACAGTACGCAGTATTTT
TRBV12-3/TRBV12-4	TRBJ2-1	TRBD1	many	CASRSDRVNEQFF	TGTGCCAGCAGGTCGGACAGGGTCAATGAGCAGTTCTTC
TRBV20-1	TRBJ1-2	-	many	CSARDVGADYGYTF	TGCAGTGCTAGAGATGTCGGGGCGGACTATGGCTACACCTTC
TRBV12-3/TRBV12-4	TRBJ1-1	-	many	CASTLAEAAEAFF	TGTGCCAGCACCTTGGCGGAGGCGGCTGAAGCTTTCTTT
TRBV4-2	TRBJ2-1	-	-	CASSQETSYNEQFF	TGTGCCAGCAGCCAGGAGACTTCTTACAATGAGCAGTTCTTC
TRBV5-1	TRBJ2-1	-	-	CASSLVERTNEQFF	TGCGCCAGCAGCTTGGTCGAGCGGACCAATGAGCAGTTCTTC
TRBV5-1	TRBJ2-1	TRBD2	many	CASSLPSTSGGGGANNEQFF	TGCGCCAGCAGCTTGCCTTCGACTAGCGGGGGGGGAGGAGCTAACAATGAGCAGTTCTTC
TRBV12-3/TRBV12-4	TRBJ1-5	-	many	CASSLWGGNQPQHF	TGTGCCAGCAGTTTGTGGGGGGGCAATCAGCCCCAGCATTTT
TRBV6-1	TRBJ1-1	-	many	CASSTLLGVNTEAFF	TGTGCCAGCAGTACCCTGTTAGGCGTGAACACTGAAGCTTTCTTT
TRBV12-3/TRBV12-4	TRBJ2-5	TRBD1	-	CASSPTGQGQRETQYF	TGTGCCAGCAGTCCTACGGGACAGGGTCAGAGAGAGACCCAGTACTTC
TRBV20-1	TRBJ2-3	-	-	CSARGGSDTQYF	TGCAGTGCTAGAGGAGGATCGGATACGCAGTATTTT
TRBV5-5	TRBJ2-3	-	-	CASEKIRKTDTQYF	TGTGCCAGCGAAAAGATTCGGAAAACAGATACGCAGTATTTT
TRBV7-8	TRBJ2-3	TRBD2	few	CASSLILAGGTDTQYF	TGTGCCAGCAGCTTAATCCTAGCGGGGGGCACAGATACGCAGTATTTT
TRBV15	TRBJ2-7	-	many	CATSREREGTVNEQYF	TGTGCCACCAGCAGAGAAAGGGAAGGGACGGTAAACGAGCAGTACTTC
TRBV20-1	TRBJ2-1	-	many	CSARDLGYSYNEQFF	TGCAGTGCTAGAGACCTGGGATACTCCTACAATGAGCAGTTCTTC
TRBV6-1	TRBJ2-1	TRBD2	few	CASRPIAGVVNEQFF	TGTGCCAGCAGACCAATAGCGGGAGTTGTCAATGAGCAGTTCTTC
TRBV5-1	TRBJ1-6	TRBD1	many	CASSLALGQGNSPLHF	TGCGCCAGCAGCTTGGCCCTGGGACAGGGAAATTCACCCCTCCACTTT
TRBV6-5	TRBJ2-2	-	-	CASSYSRGELFF	TGTGCCAGCAGTTACTCGAGGGGGGAGCTGTTTTTT
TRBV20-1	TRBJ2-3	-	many	CSARDGTLGPDTQYF	TGCAGTGCTAGAGACGGGACCCTCGGTCCAGATACGCAGTATTTT
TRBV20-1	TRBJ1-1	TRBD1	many	CSARDFGGGGLNTEAFF	TGCAGTGCTAGAGATTTTGGAGGGGGCGGCCTGAACACTGAAGCTTTCTTT